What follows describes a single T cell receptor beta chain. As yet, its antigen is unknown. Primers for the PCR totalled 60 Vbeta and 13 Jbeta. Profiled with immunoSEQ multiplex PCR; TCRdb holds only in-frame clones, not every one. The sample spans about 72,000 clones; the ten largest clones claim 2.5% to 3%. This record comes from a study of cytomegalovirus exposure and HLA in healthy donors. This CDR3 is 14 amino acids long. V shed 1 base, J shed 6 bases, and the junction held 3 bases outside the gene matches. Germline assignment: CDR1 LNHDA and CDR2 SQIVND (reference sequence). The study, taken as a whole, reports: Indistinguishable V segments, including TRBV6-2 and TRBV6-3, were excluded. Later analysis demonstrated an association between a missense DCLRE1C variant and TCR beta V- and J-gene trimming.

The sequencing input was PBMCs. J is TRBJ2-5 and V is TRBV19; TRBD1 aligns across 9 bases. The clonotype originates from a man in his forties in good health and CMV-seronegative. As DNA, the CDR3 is TGTGCCAGTAGTATAGTAGGACAGGGGCAGACCCAGTACTTC. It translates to CASSIVGQGQTQYF.